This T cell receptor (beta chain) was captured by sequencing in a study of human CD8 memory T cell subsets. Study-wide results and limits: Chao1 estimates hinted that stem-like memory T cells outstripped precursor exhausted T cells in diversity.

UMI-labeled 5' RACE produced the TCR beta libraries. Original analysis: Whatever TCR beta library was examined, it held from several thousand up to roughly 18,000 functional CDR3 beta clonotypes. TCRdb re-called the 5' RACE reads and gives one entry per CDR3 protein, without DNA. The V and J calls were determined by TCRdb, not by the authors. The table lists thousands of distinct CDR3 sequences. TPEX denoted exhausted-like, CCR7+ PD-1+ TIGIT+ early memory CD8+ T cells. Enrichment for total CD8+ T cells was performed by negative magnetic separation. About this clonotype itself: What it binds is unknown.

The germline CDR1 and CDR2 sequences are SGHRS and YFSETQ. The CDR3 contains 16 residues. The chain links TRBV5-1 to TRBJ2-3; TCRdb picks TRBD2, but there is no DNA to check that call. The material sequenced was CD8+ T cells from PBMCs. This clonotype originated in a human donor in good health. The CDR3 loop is CASSLDTSGGLVTQYF.